This TCR beta chain comes out of a study of blood T cell repertoires in COVID-19. Study-level background: Sites across the United States, Italy and Spain contributed samples from acute and convalescent COVID-19. Nucleic acid was either cDNA or gDNA, and it came from T cells, B-cell-depleted T cells, or PBMCs.

The germline V gene encodes CDR1 LGHNA and CDR2 YNFKEQ. There are 19 residues in the CDR3. With 0 bases removed from V and 0 bases from J, the gap between germline ends came to 18 bases. In the source study's methods: Amplification of reference gene primers was used by the study to estimate nucleated cell counts. Generated by immunoSEQ multiplex PCR, the TCRdb table keeps only in-frame clones and is missing some. From that table come the V and J calls and clone size; the DNA was used to work out D and trimming. The sample shows about 80,000 clones, roughly 80% of them seen only once. The sample taken for sequencing was peripheral blood. The clonotype originates from a woman in her thirties or forties with active or convalescent COVID-19. The rearrangement links TRBV4-2 to TRBJ2-1; D might be TRBD2 (5 bases). CDR3: CASSQDSPSSGISYNEQFF. The DNA for the CDR3 is TGTGCCAGCAGCCAAGATAGCCCCTCCAGCGGAATCTCCTACAATGAGCAGTTCTTC.